This TCR beta chain is drawn from a study of blood T cell repertoires in COVID-19 (dated by TCRdb to 2018 to 2020). For context, the study as a whole: Collaborator samples came from the United States, Italy and Spain and covered acute and convalescent phases of COVID-19. The material from the prospective study consisted of cDNA or gDNA derived from T cells, B-cell-depleted T cells, or PBMCs. The dataset comprised deeply sampled blood TCRbeta repertoires from subjects exposed to, actively infected with, or recovered from COVID-19. The repertoires were made available in a free public database intended to serve as a resource for research on the immune response to SARS-CoV-2. The samples were drawn from two sources: the first 160 participants of the ongoing ImmuneRACE study, and 950 to 1,500 subjects contributed by 6 global collaborators. Nearly every sample came with metadata listing a de-identified subject ID, COVID-19 status, age in years and sex. Where available, HLA class I and class II types were taken from metadata supplied by the sample provider and were not determined by assay-based typing.

Broad study findings and their caveats: The quantity of clinical and demographic metadata differed by source and by participant and was supplied without curation.

Note on this clone: Its antigen specificity is not known. Per-base qualities were not stored, and no clone one base away is much larger.

Each collaborating institution followed its own protocols to collect whole blood in K2EDTA tubes. For TCRbeta analysis, collaborators shipped samples in one of three forms: frozen whole blood, isolated PBMCs, or DNA extracted from either of those sample types. In the germline V gene, CDR1 corresponds to SGHTA and CDR2 to FQGNSA. Reading from cysteine to phenylalanine, the CDR3 counts 13 amino acids. The only DNA kept is the CDR3, 39 bases in frame from the first base. V was cut back by 5 bases and J by 8 bases, leaving a gap of 12 bases between them. The immunoSEQ Assay, a bias-controlled multiplex PCR, was used to amplify TCRbeta CDR3 regions from genomic DNA. The authors' pipeline ran thus. The number of nucleated cells in each sample was estimated by amplification of reference gene primers within the assay. To quantify the absolute abundance of each unique TCRbeta CDR3 rearrangement, sequence reads were collapsed and filtered. For each sample, productive Simpson clonality was calculated as the square root of Simpson's diversity index over productive rearrangements. TCRdb's version of the immuneACCESS table is confined to in-frame rearrangements and falls short of the full clone set. An unresolved V gene accounts for under half of the shortfall where checked; the remainder is of unknown origin. The V and J calls and the clone size are those of that table, but D and trimming were determined from the DNA. Present in this sample are 65,000 or so clones, roughly 86% of which were seen just once. The top ten constitute about 0.83% of the sample.

The chain is encoded by TRBV7-2 joined to TRBJ1-4, with a tentative D gene TRBD1 over 6 matching bases. The receptor comes from a woman between 65 and 79 years old with acute or convalescent COVID-19. The specimen sequenced was peripheral blood. The DNA sequence is TGTGCCAGCAGCGCCCGAGGACAGGAAAAACTGTTTTTT. Its amino acids are CASSARGQEKLFF. Reference TRBV7-2 and TRBJ1-4 genes cover what lies past the CDR3, so the full variable domain is GAGVSQSPSNKVTEKGKDVELRCDPISGHTALYWYRQSLGQGLEFLIYFQGNSAPDKSGLPSDRFSAERTGGSVSTLTIQRTQQEDSAVYLCASSARGQEKLFFGSGTQLSVL.